A single sample gave rise to the 2 T cell receptor beta chains below, sequenced in a study of T cell responses to AZD1222 COVID-19 vaccine. Sequencing was performed with immunoSEQ multiplex PCR; in TCRdb, only in-frame clones are kept and a portion is missing. The table lists tens of thousands of clones, 85% to 90% of them singletons. Sequenced here: peripheral blood, sampled 28 days after the second AZD1222 dose. The receptors shown here come from an adult who received the AZD1222 COVID-19 vaccine.

V gene TRBV6-5 combines with J gene TRBJ1-6; the D gene is possibly TRBD1 (5 bases). The CDR3 consists of 16 residues. Germline assignment: CDR1 MNHEY and CDR2 SVGAGI. The germline V and J ends were trimmed by 2 bases and 11 bases, with 19 bases remaining between them. The DNA of the CDR3 is TGTGCCAGCAGTTACGGGGCAGTCGGTCCGAAAACACCCCTCCACTTT. Translating it yields CASSYGAVGPKTPLHF.

The chain uses TRBV4-1 and TRBJ1-6; 7 nucleotides agree with TRBD1. J gave up 6 bases and V 1 base, and 9 bases lay outside the gene matches. The CDR3 is made up of 17 amino acids. Germline V CDR1 and CDR2: MGHRA, YSYEKL. CDR3 amino acids: CASSQALLRGFNSPLHF. The CDR3 region has the DNA TGCGCCAGCAGCCAAGCTCTACTCAGGGGGTTTAATTCACCCCTCCACTTT.